The TCR beta chain described here comes from a study of T-cell reconstitution after alpha-beta-depleted transplantation in children. Unique molecular identifiers were incorporated during preparation of the TCRbeta library. TCRdb reprocessed the PCR reads via MiXCR and lists one record per CDR3 protein. The repertoire holds about 540,000 distinct CDR3 sequences, with around 20% as singletons. The CDR3 contains 16 residues. V shed 4 bases and J 0 bases; nucleotides not matched to a gene: 7. Germline V gene lookup returns CDR1 SGHRS and CDR2 YFSETQ. Sequences were derived from PBMCs from the stem cell graft donor, sampled from the stem cell graft. This chain links TRBV5-1 with TRBJ1-3; 7 positions match TRBD1. The receptor was derived from a human donor who donated a stem cell graft to a child with acute lymphoblastic leukemia. CDR3 sequence reads: CASSGDSDLSGNTIYF. The CDR3 DNA sequence: TGCGCCAGCAGCGGGGACAGTGACCTCTCTGGAAACACCATATATTTT.